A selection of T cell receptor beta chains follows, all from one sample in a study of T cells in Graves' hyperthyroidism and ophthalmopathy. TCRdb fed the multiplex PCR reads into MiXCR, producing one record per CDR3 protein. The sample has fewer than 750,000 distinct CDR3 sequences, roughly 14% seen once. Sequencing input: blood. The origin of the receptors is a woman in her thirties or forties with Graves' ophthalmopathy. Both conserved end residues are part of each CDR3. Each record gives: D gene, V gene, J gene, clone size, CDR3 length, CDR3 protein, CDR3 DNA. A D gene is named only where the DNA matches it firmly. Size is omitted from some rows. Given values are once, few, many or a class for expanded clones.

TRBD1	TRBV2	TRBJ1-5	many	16	CASSRDRGATNQPQHF	TGTGCCAGCAGCCGGGACAGGGGAGCCACGAATCAGCCCCAGCATTTT
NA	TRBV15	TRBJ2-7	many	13	CATSVQPSYEQYF	TGTGCCACCTCCGTACAGCCCTCCTACGAGCAGTACTTC
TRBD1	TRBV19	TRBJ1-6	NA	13	CAGSRGLNSPLHF	TGTGCCGGGAGCAGGGGGCTTAATTCACCCCTCCACTTT
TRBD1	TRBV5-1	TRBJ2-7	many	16	CASSLIPGQSDYEQYF	TGCGCCAGCAGCTTGATCCCGGGACAGTCTGACTACGAGCAGTACTTC
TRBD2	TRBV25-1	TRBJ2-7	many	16	CASSESRAGGRNEQYF	TGTGCCAGCAGTGAATCGAGAGCGGGAGGAAGGAACGAGCAGTACTTC
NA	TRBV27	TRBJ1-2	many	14	CASSWGAGLDGYTF	TGTGCCAGCTCCTGGGGGGCAGGGTTGGATGGCTACACCTTC
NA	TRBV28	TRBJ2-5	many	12	CASSSRQETQYF	TGTGCCAGCAGCTCACGACAAGAGACCCAGTACTTC
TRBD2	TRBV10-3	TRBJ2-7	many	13	CAIRRELIYEQYF	TGTGCCATCAGGCGGGAGCTCATCTACGAGCAGTACTTC
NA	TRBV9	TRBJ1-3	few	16	CASSPPTGTSGNTIYF	TGTGCCAGCAGCCCTCCTACAGGGACCTCTGGAAACACCATATATTTT
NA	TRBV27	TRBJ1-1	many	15	CASSLSAGQNTEAFF	TGTGCCAGCAGTTTATCGGCAGGTCAGAACACTGAAGCTTTCTTT
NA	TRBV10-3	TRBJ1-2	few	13	CAIKRWENYGYTF	TGTGCCATCAAGCGCTGGGAGAACTATGGCTACACCTTC
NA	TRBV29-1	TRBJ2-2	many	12	CSVEKFTGELFF	TGCAGCGTTGAAAAGTTCACCGGGGAGCTGTTTTTT
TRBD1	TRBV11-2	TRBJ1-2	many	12	CASSITGVGYTF	TGTGCCAGCAGCATTACAGGGGTTGGCTACACCTTC
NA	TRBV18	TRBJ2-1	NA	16	CASSPPPGSFSNEQFF	TGTGCCAGCTCACCACCACCAGGGAGCTTCAGCAATGAGCAGTTCTTC
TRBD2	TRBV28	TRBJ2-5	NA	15	CASSPREATRGTQYF	TGTGCCAGCAGTCCCCGGGAGGCTACAAGAGGGACCCAGTACTTC
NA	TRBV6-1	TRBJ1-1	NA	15	CASSDRVNIGTEAFF	TGTGCCAGCAGTGACAGGGTAAATATCGGCACTGAAGCTTTCTTT
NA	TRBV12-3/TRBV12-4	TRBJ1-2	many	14	CASSLMTENYGYTF	TGTGCCAGCAGTTTAATGACGGAGAACTATGGCTACACCTTC
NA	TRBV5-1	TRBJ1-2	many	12	CASSGWVYGYTF	TGCGCCAGCAGTGGATGGGTCTATGGCTACACCTTC
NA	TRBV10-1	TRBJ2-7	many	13	CASKGDLGREQYF	TGCGCCAGCAAAGGAGATTTGGGTCGGGAGCAGTACTTC
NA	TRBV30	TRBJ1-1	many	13	CAWSVGKGTEAFF	TGTGCCTGGAGTGTTGGCAAGGGCACTGAAGCTTTCTTT
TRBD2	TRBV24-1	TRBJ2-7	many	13	CATRAGSSYEQYF	TGTGCCACCAGAGCGGGAAGCTCCTACGAGCAGTACTTC
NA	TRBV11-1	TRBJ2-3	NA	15	CASSLGPDHTDTQYF	TGTGCCAGCAGCTTAGGTCCTGACCACACAGATACGCAGTATTTT
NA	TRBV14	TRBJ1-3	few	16	CASSQDTGVSGNTIYF	TGTGCCAGCAGCCAAGACACAGGTGTCTCTGGAAACACCATATATTTT
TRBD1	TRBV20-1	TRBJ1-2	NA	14	CSASPGGVNYGYTF	TGCAGTGCTAGTCCAGGGGGCGTCAACTATGGCTACACCTTC
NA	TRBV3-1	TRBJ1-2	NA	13	CASSQRDGDGYTF	TGTGCCAGCAGCCAACGGGACGGGGATGGCTACACCTTC
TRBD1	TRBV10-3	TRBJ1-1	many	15	CAISARDRGNTEAFF	TGTGCCATCAGTGCACGGGACAGGGGAAACACTGAAGCTTTCTTT
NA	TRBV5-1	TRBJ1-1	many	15	CASSFSGGPNTEAFF	TGCGCCAGCAGCTTCTCGGGGGGCCCGAACACTGAAGCTTTCTTT
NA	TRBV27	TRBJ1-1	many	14	CASSHRDMNTEAFF	TGTGCCAGCAGTCATAGGGACATGAACACTGAAGCTTTCTTT
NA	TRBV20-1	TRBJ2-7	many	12	CSARDLTAEQYF	TGCAGTGCTAGAGACCTCACGGCGGAGCAGTACTTC
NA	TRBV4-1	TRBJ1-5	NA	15	CASSQAFGNNQPQHF	TGCGCCAGCAGCCAAGCATTCGGTAATAATCAGCCCCAGCATTTT
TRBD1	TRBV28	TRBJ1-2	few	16	CASCSAGTGFVDGYTF	TGTGCCAGCTGCTCGGCCGGGACAGGGTTCGTCGACGGCTACACCTTC
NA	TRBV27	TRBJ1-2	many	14	CASSFQSAAGGYTF	TGTGCCAGCAGTTTTCAGTCGGCAGCGGGTGGCTACACCTTC
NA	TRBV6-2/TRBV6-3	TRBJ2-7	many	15	CASSYSGTVSYEQYF	TGTGCCAGCAGTTACTCGGGGACGGTGTCCTACGAGCAGTACTTC
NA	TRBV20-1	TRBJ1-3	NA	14	CSASPQRDGNTIYF	TGCAGTGCTAGTCCTCAGAGGGATGGAAACACCATATATTTT
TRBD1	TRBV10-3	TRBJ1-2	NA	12	CAISGTAYGYTF	TGTGCCATCAGCGGGACAGCCTATGGCTACACCTTC
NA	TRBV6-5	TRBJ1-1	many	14	CASNEPELNTEAFF	TGTGCCAGCAACGAGCCTGAACTGAACACTGAAGCTTTCTTT
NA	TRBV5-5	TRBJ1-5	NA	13	CASSRLINQPQHF	TGTGCCAGCAGCCGACTGATTAATCAGCCCCAGCATTTT
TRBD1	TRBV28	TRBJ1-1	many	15	CASSRPYRGPTEAFF	TGTGCCAGCAGCCGGCCATACAGGGGACCCACTGAAGCTTTCTTT
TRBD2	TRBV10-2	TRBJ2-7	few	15	CASSFLAGHSYEQYF	TGCGCCAGCAGCTTTCTAGCGGGCCACTCCTACGAGCAGTACTTC
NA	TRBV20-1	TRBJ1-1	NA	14	CSARGARLNTEAFF	TGCAGTGCTAGGGGGGCCCGGCTGAACACTGAAGCTTTCTTT
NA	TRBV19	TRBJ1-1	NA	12	CATRQVNTEAFF	TGTGCCACTAGACAGGTGAACACTGAAGCTTTCTTT
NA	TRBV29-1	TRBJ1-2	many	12	CSVQGMGYGYTF	TGCAGCGTCCAAGGAATGGGCTATGGCTACACCTTC
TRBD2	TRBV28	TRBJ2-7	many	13	CASSLGGRSEQYF	TGTGCCAGCAGTTTGGGCGGGAGGAGCGAGCAGTACTTC
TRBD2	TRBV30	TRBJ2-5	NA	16	CAWSVIGLAGGKTQYF	TGTGCCTGGAGTGTAATAGGCCTAGCGGGAGGAAAGACCCAGTACTTC
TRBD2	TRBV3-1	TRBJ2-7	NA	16	CASSQGTSGTTYEQYF	TGTGCCAGCAGCCAAGGAACTAGCGGGACCACCTACGAGCAGTACTTC
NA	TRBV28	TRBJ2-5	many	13	CASRLPSDGTQYF	TGTGCCAGCAGACTTCCCTCTGACGGTACCCAGTACTTC
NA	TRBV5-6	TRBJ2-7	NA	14	CASSLYGPRYEQYF	TGTGCCAGCAGCTTGTACGGTCCCAGGTACGAGCAGTACTTC
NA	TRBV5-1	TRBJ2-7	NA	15	CASSLGRDTAYEQYF	TGCGCCAGCAGCCTGGGGAGGGACACCGCCTACGAGCAGTACTTC
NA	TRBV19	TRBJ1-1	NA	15	CASSRLYSGSHEAFF	TGTGCCAGTAGTCGTCTCTATTCAGGGAGTCATGAAGCTTTCTTT
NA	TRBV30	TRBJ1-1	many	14	CAWSVGGLNTEAFF	TGTGCCTGGAGTGTTGGAGGATTGAACACTGAAGCTTTCTTT
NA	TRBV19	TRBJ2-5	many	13	CASSPGGRQTQYF	TGTGCCAGTAGTCCAGGAGGTCGGCAGACCCAGTACTTC
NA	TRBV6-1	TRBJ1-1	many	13	CASSDRAVTEAFF	TGTGCCAGCAGTGACAGGGCGGTCACTGAAGCTTTCTTT
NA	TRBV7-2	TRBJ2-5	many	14	CASSAPEGRETQYF	TGTGCCAGCAGCGCGCCGGAGGGACGGGAGACCCAGTACTTC